These T cell receptor beta chains were read from a single sample in a study of read filtering for tumor transcriptome and immune sequencing. One entry per CDR3 protein, called by TCRdb with MiXCR from the reads. Of 20,000 to 30,000 distinct CDR3 sequences listed, 20% to 25% are singletons. Sequenced: a population of CD138-negative cells sorted from bone marrow. These receptors all stem from a donor at least 40 years old with multiple myeloma. Each CDR3 is given with its conserved first and last residue. Fields, in order: D gene, clone size, V gene, J gene, CDR3 DNA, CDR3 protein. The D gene is left open where the match is weak. The size field is filled for only some rows; it gives once, few, many or a size class.

NA	many	TRBV27	TRBJ2-1	TGTGCCAGCAGTTCGAGCACCTACAATGAGCAGTTCTTC	CASSSSTYNEQFF
TRBD1	many	TRBV28	TRBJ1-3	TGTGCCAGCAGCCCCACAGGGGCTGGAAACACCATATATTTT	CASSPTGAGNTIYF
NA	NA	TRBV6-1	TRBJ2-7	TGTGCCAGCAGTGAAGTGACCCAGAGATCCTACGAGCAGTACTTC	CASSEVTQRSYEQYF
NA	medium-sized	TRBV19	TRBJ2-2	TGTGCCAGTACCGCGATGGGGGGAGCTAACACTGGGGAGCTGTTTTTT	CASTAMGGANTGELFF
TRBD1	many	TRBV20-1	TRBJ1-1	TGCAGTGCCTACCGCCCGGCAGGGGGCAACACTGAAGCTTTCTTT	CSAYRPAGGNTEAFF
TRBD2	many	TRBV28	TRBJ2-7	TGTGCCAGCATCCCGGGACTAGCGGAAATGGGACCATACGAGCAGTACTTC	CASIPGLAEMGPYEQYF
NA	many	TRBV18	TRBJ2-5	TGTGCCAGCTCACCACGAGAGACCCAGTACTTC	CASSPRETQYF
TRBD2	many	TRBV29-1	TRBJ2-1	TGCAGCGTTGAGGAGGGGACTAGCGGCTCCTACAATGAGCAGTTCTTC	CSVEEGTSGSYNEQFF
NA	NA	TRBV6-2/TRBV6-3	TRBJ1-5	TGTGCCAGCAGTTCCCTCCCACAGGTTAATAGCAATCAGCCCCAGCATTTT	CASSSLPQVNSNQPQHF
NA	many	TRBV20-1	TRBJ2-1	TGCAGTGCTAGAGCGGGGAGCTCCTACAATGAGCAGTTCTTC	CSARAGSSYNEQFF
NA	many	TRBV7-9	TRBJ1-1	TGTGCCAGCAGCTTAGTTGTGGAAGGCGCTTTCTTT	CASSLVVEGAFF
NA	many	TRBV7-9	TRBJ2-2	TGTGCCAGCAGCTTAGTAACCGGGGAGCTGTTTTTT	CASSLVTGELFF
NA	medium-sized	TRBV5-4	TRBJ2-1	TGTGCCAGCAGCCTCTACGCTAGCAGCATGATTAATGAGCAGTTCTTC	CASSLYASSMINEQFF
NA	many	TRBV6-2/TRBV6-3	TRBJ1-1	TGTGCCAGCAGTTACCGGCAGGGGTTTTTGGACACTGAAGCTTTCTTT	CASSYRQGFLDTEAFF
NA	few	TRBV20-1	TRBJ2-7	TGCAGTGCTAGAAGCCTAGCAATCTCCTACGAGCAGTACTTC	CSARSLAISYEQYF
NA	many	TRBV7-9	TRBJ2-1	TGTGCCAGCAGCTTAGATGTCTCCTTCTCCTACAATGAGCAGTTCTTC	CASSLDVSFSYNEQFF
NA	many	TRBV6-5	TRBJ1-1	TGTGCCAGCAGTTATTTATCCGGACAGCTTGTCCATGAAGCTTTCTTT	CASSYLSGQLVHEAFF
NA	many	TRBV7-2	TRBJ2-5	TGTGCCAGCAGCTTAGGGGGCGCCCGCCAAGAGACCCAGTACTTC	CASSLGGARQETQYF
TRBD1	many	TRBV25-1	TRBJ1-2	TGTGCCAGCAGAGAACCGGGACAGGGGGTCGATGGCTACACCTTC	CASREPGQGVDGYTF
TRBD2	many	TRBV7-3	TRBJ2-2	TGTGCCAGCAGCTTTGGACTAGCGGGAGGAAGGACCGGGGAGCTGTTTTTT	CASSFGLAGGRTGELFF
TRBD1	many	TRBV5-5	TRBJ2-7	TGTGCCAGCCACAGCCGGGACAGCTCCTACGAGCAGTACTTC	CASHSRDSSYEQYF
TRBD2	many	TRBV7-9	TRBJ2-7	TGTGCCAGCAGCCCCCCCCTAGCGGGAGGGCCCGCCGAGCAGTACTTC	CASSPPLAGGPAEQYF
NA	many	TRBV12-3/TRBV12-4	TRBJ1-4	TGTGCCAGCAGCCGCCGGATGGGCGAAAAACTGTTTTTT	CASSRRMGEKLFF
TRBD2	many	TRBV28	TRBJ2-1	TGTGCCAGCAGTTTGGGGGGGTCTAGCGGTTACAATGAGCAGTTCTTC	CASSLGGSSGYNEQFF
TRBD2	many	TRBV20-1	TRBJ2-7	TGCAGTGCTCTAGCGGGAGGGCCCTACGAGCAGTACTTC	CSALAGGPYEQYF
TRBD2	many	TRBV12-3/TRBV12-4	TRBJ2-2	TGTGCCAGCAGTTCCAGACTAGCGGGAGTCGGGGAGCTGTTTTTT	CASSSRLAGVGELFF
TRBD1	NA	TRBV29-1	TRBJ2-1	TGCAGCGTTGGCTGGGACAGATCCTACAATGAGCAGTTCTTC	CSVGWDRSYNEQFF
TRBD2	NA	TRBV20-1	TRBJ2-1	TGCAGTGCTAGGGCTAGCGGTAGGGGCGACAATGAGCAGCTCTTC	CSARASGRGDNEQLF
TRBD2	many	TRBV7-9	TRBJ2-1	TGTGCCAGCAGCCTAGGGCTAGCGGTCTACAATGAGCAGTTCTTC	CASSLGLAVYNEQFF
TRBD1	many	TRBV29-1	TRBJ2-1	TGCAGCGCGGACAGGGGGGATGAGCAGTTCTTC	CSADRGDEQFF
NA	many	TRBV7-8	TRBJ2-5	TGTGCCAGCAGCAGGGACACCACGGAGACCCAGTACTTC	CASSRDTTETQYF
TRBD2	NA	TRBV5-1	TRBJ2-1	TGCGCCAGCAGCTTGGAGCCTAGCGGTAGCTCCCTCAATGAGCAGTTCTTC	CASSLEPSGSSLNEQFF
NA	NA	TRBV19	TRBJ1-3	TGTGCCAGCATCCGGGACCCCTTGGGAGGCACCATATATTTT	CASIRDPLGGTIYF
NA	many	TRBV29-1	TRBJ1-1	TGCAGCGTTGATGGTGGGCTCCCCGGGTCGAGTACTGAAGCTTTCTTT	CSVDGGLPGSSTEAFF
NA	many	TRBV29-1	TRBJ2-1	TGCAGCGTTGAACCATTTGGGTCCAATGAGCAGTTCTTC	CSVEPFGSNEQFF
NA	many	TRBV29-1	TRBJ2-7	TGCAGCGCCTCTCGCGGGCGGGACACATCCTACGAGCAGTACTTC	CSASRGRDTSYEQYF
NA	NA	TRBV6-1	TRBJ2-1	TGTTCCACTGTGAGGATTGCCTACAATGGGCAGTTCTTC	CSTVRIAYNGQFF
NA	many	TRBV27	TRBJ2-7	TGTGCCAGCAGTCCAAGACAGGACGGGTACGAGCAGTACTTC	CASSPRQDGYEQYF
NA	many	TRBV10-3	TRBJ2-5	TGTGCCATCAGTGAGTCAGGACAGCTTCAAGAGACCCAGTACTTC	CAISESGQLQETQYF
TRBD1	many	TRBV6-6	TRBJ2-5	TGTGCCAGCAGGTCGGGACAGGGGGTGCAAGAGACCCAGTACTTC	CASRSGQGVQETQYF
NA	NA	TRBV20-1	TRBJ2-3	TGCAGTGCTAGAGAGGGCGTGGAGGCAGGTATGCAGTATTTT	CSAREGVEAGMQYF
NA	many	TRBV27	TRBJ2-6	TGTGCCAGCAGTTTAGTACACCCCTCTGGGGCCAACGTCCTGACTTTC	CASSLVHPSGANVLTF
TRBD2	many	TRBV20-1	TRBJ2-3	TGCAGTGCTAGAGAGATGGGACTAGCGGGAGTTACAGATACGCAGTATTTT	CSAREMGLAGVTDTQYF
TRBD2	NA	TRBV7-2	TRBJ2-5	TGTGCCAGCAGCTTAGCACTAGCGGGGCGGCGAGAGACCCAGTACTTC	CASSLALAGRRETQYF
NA	NA	TRBV28	TRBJ1-5	TGTGCCACCAATGTTAATAGCAATCAGCCCCAGCATTTT	CATNVNSNQPQHF
TRBD1	many	TRBV9	TRBJ1-6	TGTGCCAGCAGCCCTCAGGGACAGGGGAACTCACCCCTCCACTTT	CASSPQGQGNSPLHF
NA	many	TRBV7-9	TRBJ1-1	TGTGCCAGCAGCCACAATTCGGCGAACACTGAAGCTTTCTTT	CASSHNSANTEAFF
NA	many	TRBV5-1	TRBJ1-1	TGCGCCAGCAGCTCAAGAACAGCGTTGAACACTGAAGCTTTCTTT	CASSSRTALNTEAFF
TRBD2	few	TRBV7-2	TRBJ2-5	TGTGCCGCTGCCCTAGCGGGGCAAGAGACCCAGTACTTC	CAAALAGQETQYF
NA	few	TRBV20-1	TRBJ2-1	TGCAGTGCTCCAGCGTTCTACAATGAGCAGTTCTTC	CSAPAFYNEQFF
TRBD1	NA	TRBV30	TRBJ2-1	TGTGCCTGGAGCGTAGAAAACAGGGGGTTTTGCAATGAGCAGTTCTTC	CAWSVENRGFCNEQFF
TRBD2	many	TRBV6-4	TRBJ2-3	TGTGCCAGCAGTTTTTACGGGCTAGCGGGAGAGACGCAGTATTTT	CASSFYGLAGETQYF
TRBD2	NA	TRBV29-1	TRBJ2-1	TGCAGCGTTATCAAGCGGGAGAGGGATGAGCAGTTCTTC	CSVIKRERDEQFF
NA	many	TRBV19	TRBJ1-6	TGTGCCAGTAGTAACCGACCTATAATTCAACCCCTCCACTTT	CASSNRPIIQPLHF
NA	NA	TRBV20-1	TRBJ2-6	TGCAGCGCCACAGGGATCCCTGGGGCCGACGTCCTGACTTTC	CSATGIPGADVLTF
NA	many	TRBV6-4	TRBJ2-1	TGTGCCAGCAGCCTACGGCCCGGAGATGAGCAGTTCTTC	CASSLRPGDEQFF
TRBD1	many	TRBV29-1	TRBJ1-1	TGCAGCGTTGTCCCTCGACAGGGGAGCACTGAAGCTTTCTTT	CSVVPRQGSTEAFF
NA	medium-sized	TRBV20-1	TRBJ2-5	TGCAGTGCTGCAAACCCCCGTGGGGGGCTGGAGACCCAGTACTTC	CSAANPRGGLETQYF
TRBD2	many	TRBV12-3/TRBV12-4	TRBJ2-7	TGTGCCAGCAACCCGGGACTAGCGGGTAATGAGCAGTACTTC	CASNPGLAGNEQYF